One sample yielded the 29 T cell receptor beta chains listed below, sequenced in a study of T cell responses to AZD1222 COVID-19 vaccine. Using immunoSEQ multiplex PCR, the repertoire was profiled, and TCRdb retains in-frame clones only, with some absent. The sample lists 150,000 or so clones, just over 90% occurring once. Sequencing was performed on peripheral blood, taken on day 0 of MenACWY control vaccination. The receptor set was obtained from an adult in good health.

This chain links TRBV24-1 with TRBJ1-5; D gene uncertain. Trimming cost V 3 bases and J 4 bases, with 9 bases left between them. Per germline, CDR1 KGHDR and CDR2 SFDVKD. The CDR3 is made up of 14 amino acids. The CDR3 region has the DNA TGTGCCACCAGTGATCCAGGACCTAATCAGCCCCAGCATTTT. Translated, it gives CATSDPGPNQPQHF.

The gene calls are TRBV2 and TRBJ2-2, with TRBD2 matching over 11 bases. Germline assignment: CDR1 SNHLY and CDR2 FYNNEI. CDR3 length: 14 residues. The V segment lost 8 bases and the J segment 1 base; nucleotides outside the gene matches: 0. In DNA form, the CDR3 reads TGTGCCAGCGGGACTAGCGGGAACACCGGGGAGCTGTTTTTT. It is translated as CASGTSGNTGELFF.

The chain combines TRBV12-1 with TRBJ1-2. TRBV12-1 is flagged as a pseudogene. The CDR3 sequence is 14 residues long. CDR3 loop: CASSFFYASGGYTF. In nucleotides, the CDR3 is TGTGCCAGCAGCTTTTTTTATGCCTCGGGTGGCTACACCTTC.

V usage is TRBV2 and J usage is TRBJ2-1; D perhaps matches TRBD2 (6 bases). The CDR3 covers 13 residues. Germline CDR1 is SNHLY and CDR2 is FYNNEI. Between the trimmed V and J ends, which lost 5 bases and 7 bases, there was a span of 12 bases. Here the CDR3 reads CASSYLSGNEQFF. The DNA for the CDR3 is TGTGCCAGCAGTTACCTTAGCGGAAATGAGCAGTTCTTC.

The chain links TRBV6-5 to TRBJ1-4, with TRBD1 matching 7 bases. The V segment lost 6 bases and the J segment 8 bases; nucleotides outside the gene matches: 9. Germline CDR1 reads MNHEY; CDR2 reads SVGAGI. The CDR3 consists of 14 residues. The chain's CDR3 is CASSYGAGGEKLFF. The CDR3 DNA reads as TGTGCCAGCAGCTACGGGGCAGGGGGGGAAAAACTGTTTTTT.

This chain links TRBV18 with TRBJ2-1; 7 nucleotides line up with TRBD2. Germline V gene lookup returns CDR1 KGHSH and CDR2 LQKENI. CDR3 size: 15 residues. J gave up 4 bases and V 2 bases, and 5 bases lay outside the gene matches. DNA for the CDR3: TGTGCCAGCTCACCAGGGCGGGAGCTTTACAATGAGCAGTTCTTC. This encodes CASSPGRELYNEQFF.

V gene TRBV19 combines with J gene TRBJ1-2, with D possibly matching TRBD1 (6 bases). V lost 4 bases to trimming and J lost 8 bases, with 14 bases between them. Per germline, CDR1 LNHDA and CDR2 SQIVND (reference sequence). The CDR3 is made up of 13 amino acids. The CDR3 DNA reads as TGTGCCAGTAGTAAGGGGGACTGGAGCGGCTACACCTTC. Translating it yields CASSKGDWSGYTF.

This clone was detected once. This chain uses TRBV19 with TRBJ1-3; D is perhaps TRBD1 (5 bases). Germline-derived CDR1 and CDR2 are LNHDA and SQIVND (reference sequence). The CDR3 consists of 15 residues. V was pared by 5 bases and J by 4 bases, with 15 bases between. The CDR3 loop reads CASSRGPGGGNTIYF. CDR3 sequence (DNA): TGTGCCAGTAGTCGGGGCCCGGGCGGAGGAAACACCATATATTTT.

The chain has TRBV18 and TRBJ1-1; 7 bases line up with TRBD1. The germline CDR1 and CDR2 sequences are KGHSH and LQKENI. J gave up 3 bases and V 2 bases, and 6 bases lay outside the gene matches. CDR3 length: 15 amino acids. CDR3 protein: CASSPRQGIDTEAFF. CDR3 nucleotides: TGTGCCAGCTCACCAAGACAGGGTATCGACACTGAAGCTTTCTTT.

The chain is built from TRBV5-1 and TRBJ2-2; D remains ambiguous. Germline loops: CDR1 SGHRS, CDR2 YFSETQ. Trimming took 2 bases from V and 2 from J, leaving 7 bases between them. The CDR3 extends over 14 amino acids. This CDR3 is CASSLAFNTGELFF. The CDR3 DNA reads TGCGCCAGCAGCTTAGCCTTTAACACCGGGGAGCTGTTTTTT. The full variable domain, its missing parts supplied by reference TRBV5-1 and TRBJ2-2, is KAGVTQTPRYLIKTRGQQVTLSCSPISGHRSVSWYQQTPGQGLQFLFEYFSETQRNKGNFPGRFSGRQFSNSRSEMNVSTLELGDSALYLCASSLAFNTGELFFGEGSRLTVL.

This clone appeared a single time. The chain couples TRBV7-3 to TRBJ1-1; the D gene is possibly TRBD1 (5 bases). The CDR3 covers 13 residues. CDR1 and CDR2 from the germline V gene are SGHTA and FQGTGA. Trimming took 3 bases from V and 1 from J, leaving 6 bases between them. The CDR3 loop is CASSFGGNTEAFF. CDR3 coding DNA: TGTGCCAGCAGCTTCGGGGGGAACACTGAAGCTTTCTTT.

This clone showed up just a few times. J is TRBJ2-3 and V is TRBV9; D perhaps matches TRBD2 (6 bases). The CDR3 extends over 14 amino acids. Germline V gene sequence: CDR1 SGDLS, CDR2 YYNGEE. The V and J ends lost 2 bases and 2 bases respectively, with 9 bases between them. As DNA, the CDR3 is TGTGCCAGCAGCGTGACTAGTCCCACAGATACGCAGTATTTT. Translation: CASSVTSPTDTQYF.

The chain recombines TRBV19 with TRBJ2-1, with D hard to call. Germline-derived CDR1 and CDR2 are LNHDA and SQIVND (reference sequence). V lost 3 bases to trimming and J lost 6 bases, with 9 bases between them. This CDR3 region has 13 residues. CDR3 in amino acids: CASSMVTVNEQFF. In nucleotides, the CDR3 is TGTGCCAGTAGTATGGTAACCGTCAATGAGCAGTTCTTC. The entire variable domain, with the rest obtained from reference TRBV19 and TRBJ2-1, is as follows: DGGITQSPKYLFRKEGQNVTLSCEQNLNHDAMYWYRQDPGQGLRLIYYSQIVNDFQKGDIAEGYSVSREKKESFPLTVTSAQKNPTAFYLCASSMVTVNEQFFGPGTRLTVL.

The genes are TRBV11-3 and TRBJ2-1; D may be TRBD2 (6 bases). Germline CDR1 SGHNT, CDR2 YENEEA. V was shortened by 3 bases and J by 0 bases, with 12 bases between the two germline ends. This CDR3 is built from 16 residues. CDR3 DNA: TGTGCCAGCAGCTTTGGTCGGGAGAGCTCCTACAATGAGCAGTTCTTC. Translation gives CASSFGRESSYNEQFF.

Remarks on this clone: The same CDR3 also results from other DNA sequences found in this sample. V is TRBV2 and J is TRBJ1-5; a weak D match, TRBD1 (6 bases). Germline values: CDR1 SNHLY, CDR2 FYNNEI. The CDR3 sequence is 13 residues long. Trimming shortened V by 9 bases and J by 1 base, and 10 bases separated the two germline ends. The CDR3, as DNA: TGTGCCAGTAAAGGACAGAGCAATCAGCCCCAGCATTTT. Protein sequence: CASKGQSNQPQHF. Using reference TRBV2 and TRBJ1-5 for the parts outside the CDR3, the full variable domain is EPEVTQTPSHQVTQMGQEVILRCVPISNHLYFYWYRQILGQKVEFLVSFYNNEISEKSEIFDDQFSVERPDGSNFTLKIRSTKLEDSAMYFCASKGQSNQPQHFGDGTRLSIL.

In this sample, this clone turned up once. V and J are TRBV6-5 and TRBJ1-1; no firm D call. Per the germline V gene, CDR1 is MNHEY and CDR2 is SVGAGI. CDR3 size: 13 residues. V was clipped by 7 bases and J by 1 base, with 10 bases between them. In nucleotides, the CDR3 is TGTGCCAGCACCGGTGCGTGGAACACTGAAGCTTTCTTT. Translated: CASTGAWNTEAFF.

This sequence joins TRBV18 and TRBJ1-4; tentative D call: TRBD1 (6 bases). Per the germline V gene, CDR1 is KGHSH and CDR2 is LQKENI. V lost 3 bases to trimming and J lost 7 bases, with 15 bases between them. The CDR3 contains 15 residues. The CDR3 DNA follows: TGTGCCAGCTCACCCCAACAGGGTCGGGGTGAAAAACTGTTTTTT. Residues: CASSPQQGRGEKLFF.

The chain couples TRBV6-4 to TRBJ2-1; 12 nucleotides match TRBD2. CDR3 length: 15 residues. Germline V gene sequence: CDR1 MRHNA, CDR2 SNTAGT. V trimming: 4 bases; J trimming: 8 bases; junction bases outside the gene matches: 6. The CDR3 coding sequence is TGTGCCAGCAGTGGTCTAGCGGGGGGGCAAGATGAGCAGTTCTTC. This sequence encodes CASSGLAGGQDEQFF.

This rearrangement joins TRBV5-1 to TRBJ1-1; a weak D match, TRBD1 (6 bases). V shed 6 bases and J shed 1 base, with 10 bases lying between them. The CDR3 covers 13 residues. CDR1 is SGHRS, CDR2 YFSETQ, per germline. Written as DNA, the CDR3 is TGCGCCAGCAAAACAGGGCCGAACACTGAAGCTTTCTTT. The encoded protein is CASKTGPNTEAFF.

The chain carries TRBV6-2 or TRBV6-3 and TRBJ2-2, with TRBD2 matching 7 bases. The J segment lost 0 bases and the V segment lost 2 bases, leaving 3 bases of the junction unmatched. This CDR3 has 16 amino acids. Per the germline V gene, CDR1 is MNHEY and CDR2 is SVGEGT. CDR3 DNA sequence: TGTGCCAGCAGTTACAGGACTAGGTCGAACACCGGGGAGCTGTTTTTT. As protein: CASSYRTRSNTGELFF.

The V gene is TRBV2, the J gene TRBJ1-2; D remains unclear. The germline CDR1 and CDR2 sequences are SNHLY and FYNNEI. The CDR3 spans 12 residues. V was shortened by 8 bases and J by 1 base, with 8 bases between the two germline ends. The CDR3 is CASSKDNYGYTF. The CDR3, as DNA: TGTGCCAGCTCAAAGGATAACTATGGCTACACCTTC.

The chain carries TRBV7-2 and TRBJ1-6; D perhaps matches TRBD1 (5 bases). V was clipped by 2 bases and J by 5 bases, with 7 bases between them. The CDR3 consists of 14 residues. In germline, CDR1 is SGHTA, CDR2 FQGNSA. CDR3 loop: CASSLQGHNSPLHF. The CDR3 nucleotides read TGTGCCAGCAGCTTACAGGGTCATAATTCACCCCTCCACTTT. Supplemented by reference TRBV7-2 and TRBJ1-6, the full variable domain reads GAGVSQSPSNKVTEKGKDVELRCDPISGHTALYWYRQSLGQGLEFLIYFQGNSAPDKSGLPSDRFSAERTGGSVSTLTIQRTQQEDSAVYLCASSLQGHNSPLHFGNGTRLTVT.

The rearrangement uses TRBV5-6 and TRBJ1-1, with 8 positions matching TRBD1. The CDR3 sequence is 16 residues long. V lost 4 bases, J lost 3 bases, and 11 bases stayed unmatched. In germline, CDR1 is SGHDT, CDR2 YYEEEE. CDR3 DNA: TGTGCCAGCAGCCCCGACAGGGGCAGAGGTGACACTGAAGCTTTCTTT. Translated: CASSPDRGRGDTEAFF.

This clone was recorded only once. The chain uses TRBV5-6 and TRBJ2-7; D is tentatively TRBD1 or TRBD2 (5 bases each). The CDR3 spans 13 residues. The germline gives CDR1 SGHDT, CDR2 YYEEEE. The V end lost 0 bases, the J end lost 6 bases, and 10 bases lay between the germline ends. CDR3 bases: TGTGCCAGCAGCTTGGGGGGGAACATCGAGCAGTACTTC. It yields the protein CASSLGGNIEQYF.

The CDR3 region is CASNTGLTDYEKLFF. The CDR3 nucleotides are TGTGCCAGCAACACGGGCCTGACAGATTATGAAAAACTGTTTTTT. The gene calls are TRBV2 and TRBJ1-4; tentatively, D is TRBD1 (5 bases). The CDR3 covers 15 residues. Trimming cost V 7 bases and J 6 bases, with 18 bases left between them. Germline V lookup: CDR1 SNHLY, CDR2 FYNNEI.

The chain combines TRBV7-9 with TRBJ1-5; a possible D gene is TRBD1 (5 bases). The germline gives CDR1 SEHNR, CDR2 FQNEAQ (reference sequence). The CDR3 totals 17 residues. Trimming removed 5 bases from V and 1 base from J, with 18 bases in between. CDR3 nucleotides: TGTGCCAGCAGCCCCAGCCCTCTTAGGGGAAGCAATCAGCCCCAGCATTTT. This encodes CASSPSPLRGSNQPQHF.

The V and J genes are TRBV7-2 and TRBJ1-2; D is uncertain. The CDR3 length is 13 residues. Trimming stripped 1 base from V and 4 bases from J, with 7 bases between. Germline CDR1 SGHTA, CDR2 FQGNSA. The CDR3 sequence is CASSLDSPYGYTF. The DNA for the CDR3 is TGTGCCAGCAGCTTAGACAGCCCCTATGGCTACACCTTC.

The CDR3 DNA is TGTGCCAGCAGCCAAGCCAGCGTGAACACTGAAGCTTTCTTT. This translates into CASSQASVNTEAFF. The V and J genes are TRBV4-2 and TRBJ1-1; D uncertain. Trimming removed 1 base from V and 0 bases from J, with 6 bases in between. Germline CDR1 is LGHNA and CDR2 is YNFKEQ. The CDR3 spans 14 residues.

The chain joins TRBV7-2 to TRBJ2-3; D remains ambiguous. In germline, CDR1 is SGHTA, CDR2 FQGNSA. This CDR3 is 14 amino acids long. The V gene lost 5 bases and the J gene lost 0 bases, with 9 bases spanning the gap. The CDR3 DNA is TGTGCCAGCAGCCCCCGGGTCAGCACAGATACGCAGTATTTT. Its translation: CASSPRVSTDTQYF.